A selection of T cell receptor beta chains follows, all from one sample in a study of HIV-infected patients and healthy controls. TCRdb fed the 5' RACE reads into MiXCR, producing one record per CDR3 protein. The sample has around 7,500 distinct CDR3 sequences, less than 9% seen once. Source: blood, taken before antiretroviral therapy. The receptors here all came from an adult with HIV infection. The conserved cysteine and the conserved F or W are not part of the CDR3 here. The D gene is left open where the match is weak. Some rows mark clone size as missing; the rest say once, few, many or name a class of expanded clone.

few	TRBD2	14	TRBJ2-1	TRBV20-1	SAYHPGGATYNEQF
medium-sized	TRBD1	13	TRBJ1-1	TRBV13	ASSWTDRGSTEAF
once	.	13	TRBJ1-2	TRBV5-1	ASSSPEGIFDGYT
many	.	13	TRBJ1-6	TRBV7-8	ASSPLRGGSSPLH
medium-sized	.	12	TRBJ1-2	TRBV2	ASSEGGANYGYT
many	.	13	TRBJ1-1	TRBV4-1	ASSQGPGAHTEAF
few	.	14	TRBJ2-5	TRBV18	ASSAIVQGRQETQY
medium-sized	.	14	TRBJ1-1	TRBV5-1	ASSLAGRNGDTEAF
many	.	11	TRBJ1-2	TRBV12-3/TRBV12-4	ASRRGTNYGYT
.	.	14	TRBJ2-1	TRBV28	ASSLGGVSGYNEQF
medium-sized	.	11	TRBJ1-1	TRBV20-1	SPRQAGNTEAF
many	.	9	TRBJ2-5	TRBV7-9	ASSSQETQY
many	.	15	TRBJ2-1	TRBV11-2	ASSSQIGGGSYNEQF
.	TRBD2	14	TRBJ2-3	TRBV29-1	SAVVGGRASGDTQY
many	.	12	TRBJ1-1	TRBV7-9	ASSQVEGITEAF
medium-sized	.	14	TRBJ2-3	TRBV4-1	ASSQESALSTDTQY
many	TRBD2	15	TRBJ2-3	TRBV24-1	ATSDSGGRASTDTQY
many	TRBD1	11	TRBJ1-5	TRBV4-2	ASSRQGGEPQH
medium-sized	.	9	TRBJ2-5	TRBV20-1	SASLQETQY
many	.	11	TRBJ2-7	TRBV5-1	ASSSGQTIEQY
few	.	13	TRBJ2-3	TRBV21-1	ASSLPPGGTDTQY
medium-sized	.	13	TRBJ2-1	TRBV5-5	ASSLGSNEIFGQF
.	TRBD2	14	TRBJ2-1	TRBV20-1	SASVLAGGRRNEQF
once	.	16	TRBJ2-5	TRBV7-9	ASSFPHQGAERQETQY
many	.	14	TRBJ2-2	TRBV6-5	ASSSRTGPMFPELF
medium-sized	TRBD1	14	TRBJ1-4	TRBV7-9	ASSSFQGTGVEKLF
many	TRBD1	13	TRBJ2-7	TRBV10-3	ATLGPGGGQGEQY
.	.	12	TRBJ2-5	TRBV4-2	ASSLGGPRETQY
medium-sized	TRBD2	12	TRBJ2-7	TRBV4-3	ASSPGLADYEQY